This T cell receptor (beta chain) originates from a study of T cell responses to AZD1222 COVID-19 vaccine. Broader study findings: Females made up more of the donors, who were largely white British, and clonal diversity may have come out too low. Across the whole spike, CD4 TCRs peaked at regions 160-218 and 743-854.

Sequencing used immunoSEQ multiplex PCR; TCRdb keeps in-frame clones, though not all of them. The sample yields around 180,000 clones, 88% seen once. About this clone itself: What it binds is unknown.

The CDR3 loop spans 13 amino acids. CDR1 is KGHSH, CDR2 LQKENI, per germline. V was clipped by 8 bases and J by 4 bases, with 14 bases between them. V usage is TRBV18 and J usage is TRBJ1-1; D gene uncertain. The sequence was obtained from an adult who received the AZD1222 COVID-19 vaccine. The sequencing used peripheral blood, collected 28 days after the second AZD1222 dose. The CDR3 coding sequence is TGTGCCAGCCTAGACGCACGGGGCACTGAAGCTTTCTTT. It is translated as CASLDARGTEAFF.